The clone carrying this TCR beta chain was recorded at least ten times. The antigen is not known. This entry comes from a study of human T cells and chemical hapten exposure. Study-wide background: Patch tests containing 0.01% DPC, applied to the upper back, were read at 6 days. Patients, predominantly female, presented with alopecia areata, totalis or universalis. Overall study results and limits: Sensitizing to DPC left TCRs with a frequency above 1 in 1000 unaltered.

Library construction involved attaching unique molecular identifiers to individual cDNA molecules, which allowed quantitative, reproducible TCR counting. One entry per CDR3 protein results from TCRdb running MiXCR on the RACE reads. The sample gives 39,000 or so distinct CDR3 sequences, 4% of which show up once; around 26% is in the top ten. The time point denotes: patch test 1, 2 weeks after DPC sensitization. Sample treatment: therapeutic diphenylcyclopropenone sensitization with weekly scalp DPC. Someone pulled total RNA out of unfractionated whole blood. The material sequenced was whole blood, taken in connection with sensitization to the hapten diphenylcyclopropenone (DPC). The receptor's source is a man aged 45-60 years with alopecia areata. Some clones in this sample may be carry-over from other donors' samples.

The CDR3 DNA follows: TGCGCCAGCAGCCGGGACAGTGAGCAGTACTTC. It yields the protein CASSRDSEQYF. The V gene is TRBV5-1, the J gene TRBJ2-7; 7 positions match TRBD1. The CDR3 is 11 amino acids. V lost 4 bases to trimming and J lost 7 bases; unmatched junction nucleotides: 2. Germline V gene sequence: CDR1 SGHRS, CDR2 YFSETQ.